The sequence of this T cell receptor (beta chain) was determined in a study of T-cell reconstitution after alpha-beta-depleted transplantation in children. Unique molecular identifiers were used to barcode this TCRbeta library. TCRdb reanalysed the PCR reads using MiXCR and keeps one entry per CDR3 protein. The data show about 360,000 distinct CDR3 sequences, about an eighth seen once. There are 14 residues in the CDR3. Trimming took 1 base from V and 5 from J, leaving 11 bases between them. From germline, CDR1 is MGHRA and CDR2 YSYEKL. This rearrangement joins TRBV4-1 to TRBJ1-2; D perhaps matches TRBD1 (5 bases). The source of this sequence is a human donor who donated a stem cell graft to a child with Fanconi anemia. The sequencing here drew on PBMCs, taken from the stem cell graft. CDR3 sequence (DNA): TGCGCCAGCAGCCAAGGAGGGGCAGTTTATGGCTACACCTTC. Translating it yields CASSQGGAVYGYTF.